The 2 T cell receptor beta chains given below trace back to one sample, sequenced in a study of T cells in Graves' hyperthyroidism and ophthalmopathy. Amplified regions were TCR beta CDR3 sequences from RNA transcripts. TCR CDR3 underwent first-round RT-PCR with the HTBI primer set. From the multiplex PCR reads, TCRdb called clonotypes with MiXCR, one entry per CDR3 protein. Of nearly 750,000 distinct CDR3 sequences in the sample, under 45% were seen once. Sequenced input: blood. Every receptor here comes from a woman aged 40 to 50 with Graves' hyperthyroidism.

This clonotype was recorded many times. The chain employs TRBV12-3 or TRBV12-4 and TRBJ2-7, with a possible D match to TRBD1 (6 bases). Trimming took off 9 bases at V and 4 bases at J, with 13 bases between the two ends. The CDR3 contains 12 residues. CDR3 region: CASAPQGYEQYF. The CDR3 region has the DNA TGTGCCAGTGCGCCCCAGGGGTACGAGCAGTACTTC.

The chain has TRBV15 and TRBJ2-7; TRBD2 agrees at 7 bases. Germline CDR1 is LNHNV and CDR2 is YYDKDF (reference sequence). The CDR3 runs 14 residues. V shed 0 bases, J shed 3 bases, and the junction held 2 bases outside the gene matches. The CDR3 protein is CATSREPSGYEQYF. The CDR3 nucleotides read TGTGCCACCAGCAGAGAACCTAGCGGCTACGAGCAGTACTTC.